The 9 T cell receptor beta chains listed next were all sequenced from one sample in a study of blood T cell repertoires in COVID-19. Assay used: immunoSEQ multiplex PCR; TCRdb lists only in-frame clones, some missing. The data hold about 15,000 clones, with nearly 75% observed a single time. Sequencing input: peripheral blood. The origin of the receptors is a boy younger than 10 with active or convalescent COVID-19.

The chain carries TRBV7-2 and TRBJ2-2; TRBD1 aligns across 7 bases. CDR3 length: 15 amino acids. The V gene's germline CDR1 is SGHTA and CDR2 FQGNSA. V was clipped by 5 bases and J by 0 bases; unmatched bases: 3. CDR3 nucleotide sequence: TGTGCCAGCAGCACAGGGGTCCCGAACACCGGGGAGCTGTTTTTT. This encodes CASSTGVPNTGELFF.

The V call is TRBV9, the J call TRBJ2-1; TRBD2 matches 8 bases. Germline V gene lookup returns CDR1 SGDLS and CDR2 YYNGEE. V lost 3 bases, J lost 0 bases, and 8 bases stayed unmatched. The CDR3 spans 17 residues. The CDR3 DNA sequence: TGTGCCAGCAGCGCTCTTAGCGGGACATCCTCCTACAATGAGCAGTTCTTC. This codes for CASSALSGTSSYNEQFF.

V is TRBV6-6 and J is TRBJ2-1; 7 positions match TRBD1. The CDR3 covers 14 residues. Germline trimming cut 6 bases from V and 8 bases from J; bases unmatched to any gene: 10. Germline values: CDR1 MNHNY, CDR2 SVGAGI (reference sequence). The CDR3 DNA sequence: TGTGCCAGCAGCTACACGACAGGGTTCGATGAGCAGTTCTTC. Its protein is CASSYTTGFDEQFF.

The chain joins TRBV6-1 to TRBJ1-4, with D hard to call. The germline V gene encodes CDR1 MNHNS and CDR2 SASEGT. V was clipped by 2 bases and J by 5 bases, with 24 bases between them. This CDR3 contains 19 residues. The CDR3 sequence: CASSEWRQWFGSENEKLFF. The CDR3 DNA is TGTGCCAGCAGTGAATGGCGGCAGTGGTTTGGGTCGGAAAATGAAAAACTGTTTTTT.

The chain combines TRBV7-8 with TRBJ2-7, with D possibly being TRBD2 (6 bases). Trimming cost V 3 bases and J 0 bases, with 12 bases left between them. The CDR3 extends over 15 amino acids. Germline V gene lookup returns CDR1 SGHVS and CDR2 FQNEAQ. The CDR3 region has the DNA TGTGCCAGCAGCTTCGCGGGACCAAGCTCCTACGAGCAGTACTTC. Translated, it gives CASSFAGPSSYEQYF.

With regard to this clone: The junction shows a germline mismatch at one end, possibly a read error. The chain uses TRBV5-6 and TRBJ1-4; 8 nucleotides agree with TRBD1. The CDR3 is 12 residues long. Germline CDR1 and CDR2: SGHDT and YYEEEE. The CDR3 spells CASSWARGQVVF. CDR3 coding DNA: TGTGCCAGCAGCTGGGCGAGGGGACAGGTGGTTTTT.

This clone was picked up a small number of times. This chain links TRBV2 with TRBJ1-6; D is uncertain. CDR3 size: 15 residues. Deletions cut 11 bases from V and 7 bases from J, with 21 bases between. CDR1 and CDR2 from the germline V gene are SNHLY and FYNNEI. The CDR3 spells CAGRGDHGRNSPLHF. Here the CDR3 DNA reads TGTGCCGGGCGGGGAGATCACGGAAGGAATTCACCCCTCCACTTT.

The V and J genes are TRBV24-1 and TRBJ2-1, with 8 bases that match TRBD2. With 6 bases clipped from V and 1 base from J, the junction kept 4 bases outside the gene matches. The length of the CDR3 is 15 residues. The germline V gene has CDR1 KGHDR and CDR2 SFDVKD. CDR3 in DNA: TGTGCCACCAGTAGCGGGAGAGGATCCTACAATGAGCAGTTCTTC. Its protein product is CATSSGRGSYNEQFF.

CDR3: CASSSIKTGGSAGYTF. The CDR3 DNA sequence: TGTGCCAGCAGCTCAATTAAGACAGGGGGGTCGGCTGGCTACACCTTC. V and J are TRBV11-2 and TRBJ1-2, with TRBD1 matching 9 bases. The CDR3 extends over 16 amino acids. Unmatched junction bases numbered 13, after V lost 4 bases and J lost 7 bases. Germline assignment: CDR1 SGHAT and CDR2 FQNNGV.